These 7 T cell receptor beta chains were sequenced from one sample in a study of a mutant IDH1 vaccine in newly diagnosed glioma. Stated time point: baseline, week 1 (first vaccination visit). Treatment noted: pre-vaccination baseline after standard-of-care therapy. TCRdb keeps only in-frame clones here, not all; method: immunoSEQ multiplex PCR. The sample lists about 35,000 clones; about three quarters were seen once. This sample comprised peripheral blood mononuclear cells (PBMCs), obtained from a glioma patient treated with radiotherapy, temozolomide or both. The source is a man aged 50 to 59 with glioma. Some clones in this sample may be carry-over from other donors' samples.

CDR3 in amino acids: CASSLSGTDQETQYF. In DNA, the CDR3 is TGTGCCAGCAGTTTGTCCGGGACAGACCAAGAGACCCAGTACTTC. The chain is built from TRBV7-7 and TRBJ2-5; 7 bases are a match to TRBD1. This CDR3 is 15 amino acids long. Germline V lookup: CDR1 SSHAT, CDR2 FNYEAQ (reference sequence). Unmatched junction bases numbered 7, after V lost 6 bases and J lost 0 bases. The whole variable domain, remainder taken from reference TRBV7-7 and TRBJ2-5, is GAGVSQSPRYKVTKRGQDVTLRCDPISSHATLYWYQQALGQGPEFLTYFNYEAQPDKSGLPSDRFSAERPEGSISTLTIQRTEQRDSAMYRCASSLSGTDQETQYFGPGTRLLVL.

This clone occurred a few times. CDR3 DNA: TGCAGCGTTGAATGGGACCGCGAGCAGTACTTC. It is translated as CSVEWDREQYF. The rearrangement uses TRBV29-1 and TRBJ2-7; D tentatively fits TRBD1 or TRBD2 (5 bases each). The V and J ends lost 2 bases and 6 bases respectively, with 8 bases between them. Looked up from germline, CDR1 is SQVTM and CDR2 is ANQGSEA. CDR3 length equals 11 residues.

This sequence joins TRBV5-4 and TRBJ2-3; D is unclear. Germline V gene lookup returns CDR1 SGHNT and CDR2 YYREEE (reference sequence). The CDR3 is 11 amino acids. Trimming cost V 4 bases and J 2 bases, with 2 bases left between them. The DNA for the CDR3 is TGTGCCAGCAGCCACACAGATACGCAGTATTTT. Amino acids: CASSHTDTQYF. Filled out from reference TRBV5-4 and TRBJ2-3, the complete variable domain reads ETGVTQSPTHLIKTRGQQVTLRCSSQSGHNTVSWYQQALGQGPQFIFQYYREEENGRGNFPPRFSGLQFPNYSSELNVNALELDDSALYLCASSHTDTQYFGPGTRLTVL.

V gene TRBV11-2 combines with J gene TRBJ1-5; D unresolved. Germline V gene data show CDR1 as SGHAT and CDR2 as FQNNGV. The CDR3 loop spans 15 amino acids. V lost 0 bases and J 2 bases, leaving 8 bases between the germline ends. The CDR3, as DNA: TGTGCCAGCAGCTTAGATCCTGGACGCAATCAGCCCCAGCATTTT. Translating gives CASSLDPGRNQPQHF.

The rearrangement joins TRBV7-2 to TRBJ1-3; unclear D gene. The CDR3 consists of 15 residues. From germline, CDR1 is SGHTA and CDR2 FQGNSA. Trimming stripped 1 base from V and 4 bases from J, with 11 bases between. CDR3 in amino acids: CASSLGLGLGNTIYF. In nucleotides, the CDR3 is TGTGCCAGCAGCTTAGGGTTAGGGCTGGGAAACACCATATATTTT.

In its sample, this clone was seen a few times. The chain uses TRBV7-8 and TRBJ2-1; D is possibly TRBD2 (5 bases). Per germline, CDR1 SGHVS and CDR2 FQNEAQ. The germline V and J ends were trimmed by 2 bases and 8 bases, with 16 bases remaining between them. CDR3 size: 15 residues. CDR3 region: CASSLSGSRGHEQFF. The CDR3 DNA sequence: TGTGCCAGCAGCTTATCTGGGAGTCGCGGGCATGAGCAGTTCTTC.

The CDR3, as DNA: TGTGCCAGTAGTATCCAGGGAACTAATGAAAAACTGTTTTTT. The encoded protein is CASSIQGTNEKLFF. This chain links TRBV19 with TRBJ1-4; D might be TRBD1 (5 bases). Germline V lookup: CDR1 LNHDA, CDR2 SQIVND (reference sequence). CDR3 length: 14 amino acids. V lost 3 bases to trimming and J lost 1 base, with 6 bases between them.